This T cell receptor beta chain is from a study of shared clonotypes between healthy human individuals. Findings of the study overall: What rarefaction showed was incomplete sorted-subset sequencing despite large depth.

About this clone itself: What it binds is not known.

The assay was immunoSEQ multiplex PCR, and TCRdb's table has in-frame clones only and misses some. The table includes roughly 650,000 clones, approximately 97% detected once. The CDR3 runs to 11 residues. Germline V gene lookup returns CDR1 MDHEN and CDR2 SYDVKM. V was cut by 2 bases and J by 11 bases, with 10 bases left in between. Material: naive CD4+ T cells sorted from blood. Subset in this sample: CD45RA+ positively selected. The rearrangement joins TRBV28 to TRBJ2-7; D not certain. The receptor was isolated from a woman aged 25-40 years in good health. The CDR3: CASSLQSWKYF. The CDR3 DNA reads TGTGCCAGCAGTTTACAGTCATGGAAGTACTTC.